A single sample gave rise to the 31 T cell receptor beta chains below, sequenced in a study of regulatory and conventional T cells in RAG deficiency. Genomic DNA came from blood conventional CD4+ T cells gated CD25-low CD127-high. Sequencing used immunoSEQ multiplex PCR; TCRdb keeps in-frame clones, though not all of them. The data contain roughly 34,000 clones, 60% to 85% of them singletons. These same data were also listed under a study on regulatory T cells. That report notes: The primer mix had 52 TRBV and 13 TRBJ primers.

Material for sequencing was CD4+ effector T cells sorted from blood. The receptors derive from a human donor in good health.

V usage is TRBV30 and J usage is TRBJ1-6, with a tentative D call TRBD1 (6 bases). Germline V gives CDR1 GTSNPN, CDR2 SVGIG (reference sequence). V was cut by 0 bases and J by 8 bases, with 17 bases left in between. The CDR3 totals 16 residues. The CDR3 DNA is TGTGCCTGGAGTGTGCCCAGGGGAGGGTTTGATTCACCCCTCCACTTT. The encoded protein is CAWSVPRGGFDSPLHF.

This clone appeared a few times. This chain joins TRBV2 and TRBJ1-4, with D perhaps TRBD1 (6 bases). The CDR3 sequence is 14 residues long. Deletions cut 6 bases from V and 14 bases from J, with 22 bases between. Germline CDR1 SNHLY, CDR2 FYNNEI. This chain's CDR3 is CASRGRDTPRGLFF. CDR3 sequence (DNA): TGTGCCAGCAGGGGGCGGGACACTCCAAGGGGGCTGTTTTTT.

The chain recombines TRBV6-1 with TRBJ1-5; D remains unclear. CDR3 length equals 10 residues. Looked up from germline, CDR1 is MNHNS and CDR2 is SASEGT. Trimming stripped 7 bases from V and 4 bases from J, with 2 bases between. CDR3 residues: CASNNQPQHF. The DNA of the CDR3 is TGTGCCAGCAATAATCAGCCCCAGCATTTT.

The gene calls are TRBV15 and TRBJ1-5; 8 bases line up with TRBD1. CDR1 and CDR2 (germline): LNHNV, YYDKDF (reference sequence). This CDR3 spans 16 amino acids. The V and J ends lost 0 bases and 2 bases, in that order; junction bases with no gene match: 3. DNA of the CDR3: TGTGCCACCAGCAGAGATGGACAGGGTGGCAATCAGCCCCAGCATTTT. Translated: CATSRDGQGGNQPQHF. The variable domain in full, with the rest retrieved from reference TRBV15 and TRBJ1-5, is DAMVIQNPRYQVTQFGKPVTLSCSQTLNHNVMYWYQQKSSQAPKLLFHYYDKDFNNEADTPDNFQSRRPNTSFCFLDIRSPGLGDTAMYLCATSRDGQGGNQPQHFGDGTRLSIL.

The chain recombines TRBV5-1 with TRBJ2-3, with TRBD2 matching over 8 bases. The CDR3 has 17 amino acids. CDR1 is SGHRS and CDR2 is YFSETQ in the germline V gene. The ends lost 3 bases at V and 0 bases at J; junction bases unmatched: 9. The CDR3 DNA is TGCGCCAGCAGCTGGCGACTAGCGCAATTTAGCACAGATACGCAGTATTTT. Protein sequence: CASSWRLAQFSTDTQYF.

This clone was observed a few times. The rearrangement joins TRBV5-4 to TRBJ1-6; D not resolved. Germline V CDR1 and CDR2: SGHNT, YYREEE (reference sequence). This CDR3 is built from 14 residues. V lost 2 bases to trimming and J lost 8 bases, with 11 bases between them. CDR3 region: CASSFPEGDSPLHF. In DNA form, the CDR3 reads TGTGCCAGCAGCTTCCCCGAAGGCGATTCACCCCTCCACTTT. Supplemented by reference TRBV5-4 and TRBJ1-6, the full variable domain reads ETGVTQSPTHLIKTRGQQVTLRCSSQSGHNTVSWYQQALGQGPQFIFQYYREEENGRGNFPPRFSGLQFPNYSSELNVNALELDDSALYLCASSFPEGDSPLHFGNGTRLTVT.

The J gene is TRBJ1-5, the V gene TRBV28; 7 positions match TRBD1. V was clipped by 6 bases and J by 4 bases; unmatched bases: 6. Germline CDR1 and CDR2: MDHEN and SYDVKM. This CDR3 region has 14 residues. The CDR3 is CASRRTGPNQPQHF. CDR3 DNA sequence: TGTGCCAGCAGAAGGACAGGCCCTAATCAGCCCCAGCATTTT.

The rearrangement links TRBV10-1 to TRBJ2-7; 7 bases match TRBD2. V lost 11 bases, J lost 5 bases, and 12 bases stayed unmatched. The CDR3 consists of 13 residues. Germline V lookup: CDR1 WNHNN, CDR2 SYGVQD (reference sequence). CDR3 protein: CAREWEGLNEQYF. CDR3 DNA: TGCGCCCGCGAGTGGGAGGGTCTAAACGAGCAGTACTTC.

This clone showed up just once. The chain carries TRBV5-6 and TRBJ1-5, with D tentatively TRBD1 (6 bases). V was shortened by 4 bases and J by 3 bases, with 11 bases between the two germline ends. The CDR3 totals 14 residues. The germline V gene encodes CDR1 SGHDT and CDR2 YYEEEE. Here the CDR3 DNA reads TGTGCCAGCAGCCTCCAGGGGCCCAATCAGCCCCAGCATTTT. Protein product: CASSLQGPNQPQHF.

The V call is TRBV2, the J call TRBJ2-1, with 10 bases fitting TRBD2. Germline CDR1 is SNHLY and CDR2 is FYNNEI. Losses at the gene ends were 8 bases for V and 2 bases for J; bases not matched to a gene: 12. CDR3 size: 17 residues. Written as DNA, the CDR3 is TGTGCCAGCGGAGGGACTAGCGCTTCTTCGACCTACAATGAGCAGTTCTTC. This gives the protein CASGGTSASSTYNEQFF.

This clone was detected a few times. The CDR3 bases are TGTGCCAGCAGCCCCTCAGGGGGCGTGAATGAGCAGTTCTTC. It codes for CASSPSGGVNEQFF. This sequence joins TRBV4-2 and TRBJ2-1; 8 nucleotides align to TRBD1. Germline assignment: CDR1 LGHNA and CDR2 YNFKEQ. The CDR3 has 14 residues. Trimming cost V 4 bases and J 7 bases; bases outside gene matches: 6.

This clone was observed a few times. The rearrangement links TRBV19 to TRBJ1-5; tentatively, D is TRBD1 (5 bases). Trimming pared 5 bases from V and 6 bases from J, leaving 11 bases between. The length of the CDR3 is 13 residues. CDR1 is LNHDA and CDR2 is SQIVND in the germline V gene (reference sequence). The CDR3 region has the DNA TGTGCCAGTAGTTGGGGGGAGGGTCAGCCCCAGCATTTT. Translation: CASSWGEGQPQHF. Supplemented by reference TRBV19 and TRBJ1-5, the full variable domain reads DGGITQSPKYLFRKEGQNVTLSCEQNLNHDAMYWYRQDPGQGLRLIYYSQIVNDFQKGDIAEGYSVSREKKESFPLTVTSAQKNPTAFYLCASSWGEGQPQHFGDGTRLSIL.

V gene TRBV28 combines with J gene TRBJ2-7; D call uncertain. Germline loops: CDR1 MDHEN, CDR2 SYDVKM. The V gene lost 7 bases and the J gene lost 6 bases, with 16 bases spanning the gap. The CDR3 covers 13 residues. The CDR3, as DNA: TGTGCCAGCAAGTCCAGTGGGTTGATCGAGCAGTACTTC. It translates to CASKSSGLIEQYF.

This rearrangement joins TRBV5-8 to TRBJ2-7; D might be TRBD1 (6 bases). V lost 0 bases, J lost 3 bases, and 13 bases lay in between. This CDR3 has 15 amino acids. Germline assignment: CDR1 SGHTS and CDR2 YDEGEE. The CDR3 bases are TGTGCCAGCAGCTTGGAAACAGGGACAAACTACGAGCAGTACTTC. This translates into CASSLETGTNYEQYF.

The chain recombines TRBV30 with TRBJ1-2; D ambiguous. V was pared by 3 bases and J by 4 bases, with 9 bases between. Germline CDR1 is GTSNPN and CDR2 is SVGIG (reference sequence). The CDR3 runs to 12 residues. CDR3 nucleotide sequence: TGTGCCTGGAGCCCGGGGAGCTATGGCTACACCTTC. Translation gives CAWSPGSYGYTF.

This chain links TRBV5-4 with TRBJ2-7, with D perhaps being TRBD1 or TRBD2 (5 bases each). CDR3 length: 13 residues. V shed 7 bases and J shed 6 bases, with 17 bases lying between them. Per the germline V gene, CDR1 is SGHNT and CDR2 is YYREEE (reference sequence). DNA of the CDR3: TGTGCCAGCTCGGGACGGACGGACGGCGAGCAGTACTTC. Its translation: CASSGRTDGEQYF.

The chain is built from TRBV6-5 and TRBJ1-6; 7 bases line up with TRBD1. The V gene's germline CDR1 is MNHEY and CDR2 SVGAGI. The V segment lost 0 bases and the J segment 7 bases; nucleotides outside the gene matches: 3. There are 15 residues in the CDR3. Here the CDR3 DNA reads TGTGCCAGCAGTTACTCCAGGACAGGAAATTCACCCCTCCACTTT. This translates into CASSYSRTGNSPLHF.

In nucleotides, the CDR3 is TGTGCCACCTGGGACAGTCTCTCGGGAAACACCATATATTTT. It codes for CATWDSLSGNTIYF. The chain carries TRBV6-6 and TRBJ1-3; 7 nucleotides align to TRBD1. The germline V gene has CDR1 MNHNY and CDR2 SVGAGI (reference sequence). The CDR3 has 14 residues. The trim removed 10 bases at V and 4 bases at J, leaving 10 bases unmatched.

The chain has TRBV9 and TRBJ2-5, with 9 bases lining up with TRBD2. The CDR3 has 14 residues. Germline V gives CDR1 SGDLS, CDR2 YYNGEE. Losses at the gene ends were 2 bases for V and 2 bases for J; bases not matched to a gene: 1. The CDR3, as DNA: TGTGCCAGCAGCGTGACTAGCGGACAAGAGACCCAGTACTTC. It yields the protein CASSVTSGQETQYF.

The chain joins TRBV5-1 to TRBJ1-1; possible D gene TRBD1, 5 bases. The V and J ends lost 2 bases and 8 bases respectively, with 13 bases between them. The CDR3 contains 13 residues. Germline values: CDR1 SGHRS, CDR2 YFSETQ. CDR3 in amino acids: CASSLTGGREAFF. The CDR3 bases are TGCGCCAGCAGCTTAACAGGCGGCCGGGAAGCTTTCTTT. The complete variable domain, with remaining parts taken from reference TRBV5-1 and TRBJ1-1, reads KAGVTQTPRYLIKTRGQQVTLSCSPISGHRSVSWYQQTPGQGLQFLFEYFSETQRNKGNFPGRFSGRQFSNSRSEMNVSTLELGDSALYLCASSLTGGREAFFGQGTRLTVV.

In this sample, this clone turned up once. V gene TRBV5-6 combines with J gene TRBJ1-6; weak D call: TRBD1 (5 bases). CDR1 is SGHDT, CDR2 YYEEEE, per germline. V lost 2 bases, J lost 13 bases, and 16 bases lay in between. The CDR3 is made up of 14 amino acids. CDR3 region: CASSFYQGNVPLHF. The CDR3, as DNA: TGTGCCAGCAGCTTTTATCAGGGCAATGTCCCCCTCCACTTT.

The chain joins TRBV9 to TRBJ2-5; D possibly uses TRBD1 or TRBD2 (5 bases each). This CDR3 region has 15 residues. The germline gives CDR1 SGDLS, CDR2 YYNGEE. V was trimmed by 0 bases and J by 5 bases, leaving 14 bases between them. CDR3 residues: CASSVGWGRTETQYF. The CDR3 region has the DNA TGTGCCAGCAGCGTAGGGTGGGGGAGAACGGAGACCCAGTACTTC.

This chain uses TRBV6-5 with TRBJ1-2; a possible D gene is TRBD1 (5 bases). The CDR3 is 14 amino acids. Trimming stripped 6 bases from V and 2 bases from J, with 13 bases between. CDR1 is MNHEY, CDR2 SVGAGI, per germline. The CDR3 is CASSPAGLNYGYTF. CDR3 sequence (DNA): TGTGCCAGCAGCCCGGCAGGGCTAAACTATGGCTACACCTTC.

DNA for the CDR3: TGTGCCAGCAGCTTAGTTGGGACTAGCTACACCGGGGAGCTGTTTTTT. This gives the protein CASSLVGTSYTGELFF. The chain recombines TRBV7-2 with TRBJ2-2; 9 nucleotides align to TRBD2. After removal of 1 base from V and 3 bases from J, the junction contained 3 bases not matched to a gene. The CDR3 is 16 residues long. CDR1 and CDR2 from the germline V gene are SGHTA and FQGNSA. Full variable domain (missing parts from reference TRBV7-2 and TRBJ2-2): GAGVSQSPSNKVTEKGKDVELRCDPISGHTALYWYRQSLGQGLEFLIYFQGNSAPDKSGLPSDRFSAERTGGSVSTLTIQRTQQEDSAVYLCASSLVGTSYTGELFFGEGSRLTVL.

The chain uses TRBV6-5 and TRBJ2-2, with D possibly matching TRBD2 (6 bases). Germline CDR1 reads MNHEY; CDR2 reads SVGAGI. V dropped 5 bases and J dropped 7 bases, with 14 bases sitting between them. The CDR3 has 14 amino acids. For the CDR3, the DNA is TGTGCCAGCAGTCACGGGGGTAGAGGCGGGGAGCTGTTTTTT. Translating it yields CASSHGGRGGELFF.

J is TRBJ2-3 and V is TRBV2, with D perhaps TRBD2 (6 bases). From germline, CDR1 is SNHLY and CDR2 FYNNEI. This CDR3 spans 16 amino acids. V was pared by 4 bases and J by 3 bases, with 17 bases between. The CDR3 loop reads CASSAAGSGWTDTQYF. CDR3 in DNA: TGTGCCAGCAGTGCAGCGGGCTCAGGATGGACAGATACGCAGTATTTT.

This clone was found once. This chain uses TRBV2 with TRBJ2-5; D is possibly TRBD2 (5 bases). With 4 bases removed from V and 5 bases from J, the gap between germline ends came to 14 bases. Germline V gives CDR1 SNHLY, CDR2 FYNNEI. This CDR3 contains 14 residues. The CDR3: CASSGHLGSETQYF. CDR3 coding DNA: TGTGCCAGCAGTGGACACTTGGGGAGTGAGACCCAGTACTTC.

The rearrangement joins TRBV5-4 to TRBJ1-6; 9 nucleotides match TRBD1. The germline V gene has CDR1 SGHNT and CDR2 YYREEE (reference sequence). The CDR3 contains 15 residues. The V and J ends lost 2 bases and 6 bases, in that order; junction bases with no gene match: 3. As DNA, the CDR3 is TGTGCCAGCAGCTTAACAGGGGGCGGTAATTCACCCCTCCACTTT. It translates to CASSLTGGGNSPLHF.

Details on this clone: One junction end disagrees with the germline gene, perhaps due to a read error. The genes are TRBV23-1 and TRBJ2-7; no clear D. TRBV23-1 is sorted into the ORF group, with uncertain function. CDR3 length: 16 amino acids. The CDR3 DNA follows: TGCGCCAGCAGTCGTGCGGACGGCCTTGGTTCCTTCGAGCAGTACTTC. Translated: CASSRADGLGSFEQYF.

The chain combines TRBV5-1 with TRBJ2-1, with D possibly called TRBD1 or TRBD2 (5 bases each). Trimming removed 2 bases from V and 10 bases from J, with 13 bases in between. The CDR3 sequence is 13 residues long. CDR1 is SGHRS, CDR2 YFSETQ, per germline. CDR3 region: CASSFGTVGEQFF. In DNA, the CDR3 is TGCGCCAGCAGCTTCGGGACGGTGGGGGAGCAGTTCTTC. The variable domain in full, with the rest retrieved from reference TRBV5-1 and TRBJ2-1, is KAGVTQTPRYLIKTRGQQVTLSCSPISGHRSVSWYQQTPGQGLQFLFEYFSETQRNKGNFPGRFSGRQFSNSRSEMNVSTLELGDSALYLCASSFGTVGEQFFGPGTRLTVL.

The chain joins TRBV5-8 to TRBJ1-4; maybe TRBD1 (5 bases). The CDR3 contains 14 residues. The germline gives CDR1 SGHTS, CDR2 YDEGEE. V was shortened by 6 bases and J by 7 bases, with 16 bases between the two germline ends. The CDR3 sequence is CASMGRRTGEKLFF. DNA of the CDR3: TGTGCCAGCATGGGACGGAGGACGGGTGAAAAACTGTTTTTT.